The present TCR beta chain was sequenced within a study of T-cell reconstitution after alpha-beta-depleted transplantation in children. As it was prepared, the TCRbeta library received unique molecular identifiers. MiXCR, applied by TCRdb to the PCR reads, yields one record per CDR3 protein. The table lists some 340,000 distinct CDR3 sequences, about 9.3% of them singletons. Unmatched junction bases numbered 8, after V lost 6 bases and J lost 6 bases. Germline V gene sequence: CDR1 SQVTM, CDR2 ANQGSEA. CDR3 length equals 14 residues. This clonotype has a count of ten or more. Sequencing was performed on PBMCs from the stem cell graft donor, taken from the stem cell graft. The clonotype was recovered from a human donor who donated a stem cell graft to a child with acute lymphoblastic leukemia. The chain combines TRBV29-1 with TRBJ2-3; 11 nucleotides agree with TRBD2. DNA for the CDR3: TGCAGCGTGCTCACTAGCGGGAGATCGGATACGCAGTATTTT. Its translation: CSVLTSGRSDTQYF.